Each of the 6 T cell receptor beta chains below was sequenced from the same sample in a study of blood T cell repertoires in COVID-19. TCRdb keeps only in-frame clones here, not all; method: immunoSEQ multiplex PCR. The data hold 75,000 or so clones, with over 75% observed a single time. Specimen: peripheral blood. These TCRs come from a man between 65 and 85 years old with acute or convalescent COVID-19.

The chain couples TRBV2 to TRBJ1-2; TRBD1 matches at 9 bases. This CDR3 contains 13 residues. Germline trimming cut 7 bases from V and 4 bases from J; bases unmatched to any gene: 4. Germline CDR1 SNHLY, CDR2 FYNNEI. CDR3 in DNA: TGTGCCAGCATACAGGGGGCTGGCTATGGCTACACCTTC. It encodes CASIQGAGYGYTF. Full variable domain (missing parts from reference TRBV2 and TRBJ1-2): EPEVTQTPSHQVTQMGQEVILRCVPISNHLYFYWYRQILGQKVEFLVSFYNNEISEKSEIFDDQFSVERPDGSNFTLKIRSTKLEDSAMYFCASIQGAGYGYTFGSGTRLTVV.

The chain couples TRBV10-2 to TRBJ1-6; D is possibly TRBD1 (6 bases). Trimming left V 2 bases short and J 6 bases short, with 8 bases between. CDR1 and CDR2 from the germline V gene are WSHSY and SAAADI. This CDR3 is built from 14 residues. The CDR3 sequence: CASSERTVNSPLHF. The CDR3 coding sequence is TGCGCCAGCAGTGAGAGGACAGTTAATTCACCCCTCCACTTT.

This chain joins TRBV5-1 and TRBJ1-3; the D gene is possibly TRBD1 (5 bases). This CDR3 region has 15 residues. Between the trimmed V and J ends, which lost 0 bases and 8 bases, there was a span of 15 bases. The germline V gene encodes CDR1 SGHRS and CDR2 YFSETQ. The CDR3 nucleotides read TGCGCCAGCAGCTTGGGGTCGCCGGGGGGTGACACCATATATTTT. Amino acids: CASSLGSPGGDTIYF. Drawing the rest from reference TRBV5-1 and TRBJ1-3, the complete variable domain is KAGVTQTPRYLIKTRGQQVTLSCSPISGHRSVSWYQQTPGQGLQFLFEYFSETQRNKGNFPGRFSGRQFSNSRSEMNVSTLELGDSALYLCASSLGSPGGDTIYFGEGSWLTVV.

The chain has TRBV4-3 and TRBJ2-7, with D possibly TRBD2 on 5 matching bases. V lost 1 base and J 6 bases, leaving 16 bases between the germline ends. The CDR3 is 15 amino acids. The germline CDR1 and CDR2 sequences are LGHNA and YSLEER. CDR3 sequence: CASSQGAGGRREQYF. The CDR3 coding sequence is TGCGCCAGCAGCCAAGGGGCGGGCGGCCGGCGCGAGCAGTACTTC.

The chain joins TRBV5-1 to TRBJ2-7, with 9 bases that match TRBD1. Germline V gives CDR1 SGHRS, CDR2 YFSETQ. This CDR3 is built from 13 residues. V lost 3 bases and J lost 3; bases outside the gene matches: 1. Here the CDR3 reads CASSSGQGYEQYF. For the CDR3, the DNA is TGCGCCAGCAGCTCGGGACAGGGCTACGAGCAGTACTTC.

This clone has a handful of counts. This chain joins TRBV6-5 and TRBJ2-3, with TRBD2 matching over 7 bases. CDR3 size: 14 residues. Trimming removed 7 bases from V and 6 bases from J; junction bases left unmatched: 10. Germline lookup yields CDR1 MNHEY and CDR2 SVGAGI. CDR3 coding DNA: TGTGCCAGCACCAGCGGGAACGAGGGGGATACGCAGTATTTT. Amino acids: CASTSGNEGDTQYF.